This T cell receptor beta chain was sequenced in a study of patients and donors after allogeneic stem cell transplantation. The CDR3 is made up of 14 amino acids. The ends were cut back, 6 bases at V and 8 bases at J, with 18 bases in the middle. Germline V gene lookup returns CDR1 MNHEY and CDR2 SVGAGI. Each CDR3 protein is one row after TCRdb ran MiXCR on the RT-PCR reads. Among some 10,000 distinct CDR3 sequences listed, less than 25% were seen once. This clonotype came up a few times. The V gene is TRBV6-5, the J gene TRBJ2-3; the D gene could be TRBD1 or TRBD2 (5 bases each). Sequencing was done on a sample of blood, either unsorted or a sorted T cell fraction (not recorded which). The TCR originated in a human donor who was either an allogeneic HSCT recipient or a stem cell or donor lymphocyte infusion donor (not recorded which). It is not recorded whose cells these are; they may come from a transplant donor. The CDR3 DNA reads as TGTGCCAGCAGGGCCGGGACCCGCGTGGGTACGCAGTATTTT. Translating it yields CASRAGTRVGTQYF.